The source of this TCR beta chain is a study of T-cell reconstitution after alpha-beta-depleted transplantation in children. With 5 bases clipped from V and 6 bases from J, the junction kept 27 bases outside the gene matches. The germline V gene has CDR1 MNHEY and CDR2 SVGEGT. The CDR3 covers 21 residues. Unique molecular identifiers were incorporated during preparation of the TCRbeta library. TCRdb ran MiXCR on the PCR reads and lists one entry per CDR3 protein. The table has around 94,000 distinct CDR3 sequences, about 8% seen once; the top ten hold roughly 15%. V gene TRBV6-2 or TRBV6-3 combines with J gene TRBJ1-2, with 10 bases identical to TRBD1. The specimen comprised PBMCs, sampled before TCRalphabeta/CD19-depleted stem cell transplant. The origin of this receptor is a boy aged 2-9 years with acute lymphoblastic leukemia, due to receive a stem cell transplant. The CDR3 DNA sequence: TGTGCCAGCAGTAGCCCACTCAAGGAACTCAACACCGGGACAGGGGTCGATGGCTACACCTTC. It encodes CASSSPLKELNTGTGVDGYTF.